This TCR beta chain was sequenced during a study of cytomegalovirus exposure and HLA in healthy donors. About the study: The same platform was used for the 110 or so validation repertoires and the 500 to 700 first-cohort repertoires, a later analysis reported. Study-level results: Accounts indicate the classifier identified cytomegalovirus status with strong specificity and sensitivity. Most sequenced TCRs were rare (though some public TCRs occurred in many donors).

This clone was seen a single time. Its antigen remains unknown. Libraries were prepared by immunoSEQ multiplex PCR; TCRdb keeps only in-frame clonotypes and omits some of them. The sample includes 300,000 or so clones, roughly 90% of them seen just once. With 1 base removed from V and 6 bases from J, the gap between germline ends came to 13 bases. The CDR3 runs to 15 residues. The germline gives CDR1 SGHNT, CDR2 YYREEE (reference sequence). Sequenced input: PBMCs. The gene calls are TRBV5-4 and TRBJ2-2, with D perhaps TRBD1 (5 bases). The TCR originated in a man aged 25-40 years in good health and CMV-seronegative. Here the CDR3 DNA reads TGTGCCAGCAGCTTGCCCAGGGCTGAGCCCGGGGAGCTGTTTTTT. This sequence encodes CASSLPRAEPGELFF.